The T cell receptor (beta chain) described here comes from a study of shared clonotypes between healthy human individuals. Generated by immunoSEQ multiplex PCR, the TCRdb table keeps only in-frame clones and is missing some. The sample contains 600,000 to 800,000 clones, just under 75% of which appear only once. The study drew all its donors from Caucasian adults living in Nashville, Tennessee. Splitting of CD4+ cells produced CD45RA+ naive and CD45RA-negative memory subsets. Germline lookup yields CDR1 SGHRS and CDR2 YFSETQ. The CDR3 contains 14 residues. V was shortened by 0 bases and J by 2 bases, with 7 bases between the two germline ends.

This TCR was sampled from a woman under 40 in good health. Material: memory CD4+ T cells sorted from blood. Stated subset: CD45RA-negative fraction. The chain links TRBV5-1 to TRBJ2-3; D not certain. In nucleotides, the CDR3 is TGCGCCAGCAGCTTGGCCCTTACCACAGATACGCAGTATTTT. Translated, it gives CASSLALTTDTQYF.